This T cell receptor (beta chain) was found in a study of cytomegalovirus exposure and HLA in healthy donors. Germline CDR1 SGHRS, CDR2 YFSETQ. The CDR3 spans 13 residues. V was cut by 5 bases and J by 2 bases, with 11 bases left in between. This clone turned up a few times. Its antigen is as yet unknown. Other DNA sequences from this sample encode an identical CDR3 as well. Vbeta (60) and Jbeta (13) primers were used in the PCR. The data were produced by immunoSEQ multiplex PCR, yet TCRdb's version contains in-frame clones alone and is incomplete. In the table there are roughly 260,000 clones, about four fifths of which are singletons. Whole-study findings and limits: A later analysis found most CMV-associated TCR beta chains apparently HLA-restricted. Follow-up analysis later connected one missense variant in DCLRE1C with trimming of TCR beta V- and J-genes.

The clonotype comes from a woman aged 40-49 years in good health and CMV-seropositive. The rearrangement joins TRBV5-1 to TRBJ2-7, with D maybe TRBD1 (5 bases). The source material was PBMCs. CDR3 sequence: CASSQDTAYEQYF. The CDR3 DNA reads TGCGCCAGCAGTCAGGACACCGCCTACGAGCAGTACTTC.